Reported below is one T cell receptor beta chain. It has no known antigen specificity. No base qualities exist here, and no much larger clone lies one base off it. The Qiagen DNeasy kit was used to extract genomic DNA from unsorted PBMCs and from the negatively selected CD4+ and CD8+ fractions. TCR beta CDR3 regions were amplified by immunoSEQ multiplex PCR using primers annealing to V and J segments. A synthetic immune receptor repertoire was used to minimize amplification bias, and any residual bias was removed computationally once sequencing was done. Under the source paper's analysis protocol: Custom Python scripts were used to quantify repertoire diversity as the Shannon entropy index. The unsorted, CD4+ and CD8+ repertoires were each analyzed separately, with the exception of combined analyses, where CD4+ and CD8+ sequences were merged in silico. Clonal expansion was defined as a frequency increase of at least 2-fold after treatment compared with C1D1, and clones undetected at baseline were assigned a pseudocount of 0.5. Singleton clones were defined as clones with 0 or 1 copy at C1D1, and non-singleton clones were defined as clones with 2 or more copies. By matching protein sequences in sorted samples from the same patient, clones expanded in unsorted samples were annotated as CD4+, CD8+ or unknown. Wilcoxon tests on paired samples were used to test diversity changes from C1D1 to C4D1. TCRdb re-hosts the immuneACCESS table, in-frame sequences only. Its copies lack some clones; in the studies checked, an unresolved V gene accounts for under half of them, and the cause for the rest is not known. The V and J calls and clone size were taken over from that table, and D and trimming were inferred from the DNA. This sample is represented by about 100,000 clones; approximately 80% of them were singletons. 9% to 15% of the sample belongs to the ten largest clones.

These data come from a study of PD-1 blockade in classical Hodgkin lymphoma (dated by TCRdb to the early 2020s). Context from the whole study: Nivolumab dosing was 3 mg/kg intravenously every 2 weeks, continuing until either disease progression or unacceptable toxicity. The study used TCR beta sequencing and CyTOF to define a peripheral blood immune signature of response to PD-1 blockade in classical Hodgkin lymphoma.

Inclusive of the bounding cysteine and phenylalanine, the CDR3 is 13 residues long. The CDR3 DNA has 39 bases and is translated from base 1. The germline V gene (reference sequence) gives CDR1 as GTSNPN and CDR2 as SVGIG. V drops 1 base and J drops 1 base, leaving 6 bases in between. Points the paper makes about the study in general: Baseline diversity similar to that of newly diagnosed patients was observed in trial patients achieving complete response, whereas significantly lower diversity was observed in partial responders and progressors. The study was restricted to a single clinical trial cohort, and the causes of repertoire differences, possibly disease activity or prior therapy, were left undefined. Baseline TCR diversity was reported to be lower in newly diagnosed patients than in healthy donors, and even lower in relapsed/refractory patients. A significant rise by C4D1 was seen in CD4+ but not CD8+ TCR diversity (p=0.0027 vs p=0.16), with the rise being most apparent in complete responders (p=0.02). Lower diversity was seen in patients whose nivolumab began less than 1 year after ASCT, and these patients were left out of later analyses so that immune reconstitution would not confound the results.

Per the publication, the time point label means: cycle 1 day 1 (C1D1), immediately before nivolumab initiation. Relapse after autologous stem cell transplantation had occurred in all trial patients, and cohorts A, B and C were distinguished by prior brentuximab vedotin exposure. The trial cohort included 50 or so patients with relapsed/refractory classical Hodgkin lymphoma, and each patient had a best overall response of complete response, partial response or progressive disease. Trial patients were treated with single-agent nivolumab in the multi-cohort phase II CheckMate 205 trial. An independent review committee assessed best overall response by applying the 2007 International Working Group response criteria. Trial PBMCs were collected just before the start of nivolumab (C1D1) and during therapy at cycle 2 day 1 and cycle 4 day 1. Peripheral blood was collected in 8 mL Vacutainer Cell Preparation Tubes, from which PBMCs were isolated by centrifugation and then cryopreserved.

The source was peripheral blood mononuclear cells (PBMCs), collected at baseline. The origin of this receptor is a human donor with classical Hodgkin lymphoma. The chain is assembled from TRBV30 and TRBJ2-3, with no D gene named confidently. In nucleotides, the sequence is TGTGCCTGGAGTGGAACTCGCACAGATACGCAGTATTTT. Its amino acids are CAWSGTRTDTQYF.